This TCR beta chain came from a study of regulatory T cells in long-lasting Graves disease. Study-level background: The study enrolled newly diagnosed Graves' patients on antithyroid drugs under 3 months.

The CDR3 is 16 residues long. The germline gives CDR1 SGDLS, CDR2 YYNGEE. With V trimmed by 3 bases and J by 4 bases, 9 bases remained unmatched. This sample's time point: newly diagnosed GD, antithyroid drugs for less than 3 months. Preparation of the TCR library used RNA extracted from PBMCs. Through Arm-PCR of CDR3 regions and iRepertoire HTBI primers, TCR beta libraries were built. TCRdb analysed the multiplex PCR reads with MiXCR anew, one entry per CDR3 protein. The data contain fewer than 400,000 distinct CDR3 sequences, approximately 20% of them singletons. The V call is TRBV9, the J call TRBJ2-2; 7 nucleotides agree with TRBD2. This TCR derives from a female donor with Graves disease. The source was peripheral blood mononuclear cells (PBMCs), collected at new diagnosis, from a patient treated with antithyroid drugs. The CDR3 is CASSGGTGGITGELFF. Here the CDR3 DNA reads TGTGCCAGCAGCGGGGGGACGGGAGGTATCACCGGGGAGCTGTTTTTT.